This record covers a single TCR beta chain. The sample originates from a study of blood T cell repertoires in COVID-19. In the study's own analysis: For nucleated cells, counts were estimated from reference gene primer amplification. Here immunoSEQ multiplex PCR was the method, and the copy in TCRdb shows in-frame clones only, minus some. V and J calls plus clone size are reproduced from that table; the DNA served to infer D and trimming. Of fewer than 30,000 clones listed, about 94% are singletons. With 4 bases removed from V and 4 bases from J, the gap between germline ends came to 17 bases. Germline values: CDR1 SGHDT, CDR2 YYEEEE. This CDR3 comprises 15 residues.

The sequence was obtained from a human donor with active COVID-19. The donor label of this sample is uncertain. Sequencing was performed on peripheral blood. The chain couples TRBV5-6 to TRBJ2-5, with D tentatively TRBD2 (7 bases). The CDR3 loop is CASSAQGRESETQYF. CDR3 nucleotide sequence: TGTGCCAGCAGCGCGCAGGGGCGGGAGTCAGAGACCCAGTACTTC.